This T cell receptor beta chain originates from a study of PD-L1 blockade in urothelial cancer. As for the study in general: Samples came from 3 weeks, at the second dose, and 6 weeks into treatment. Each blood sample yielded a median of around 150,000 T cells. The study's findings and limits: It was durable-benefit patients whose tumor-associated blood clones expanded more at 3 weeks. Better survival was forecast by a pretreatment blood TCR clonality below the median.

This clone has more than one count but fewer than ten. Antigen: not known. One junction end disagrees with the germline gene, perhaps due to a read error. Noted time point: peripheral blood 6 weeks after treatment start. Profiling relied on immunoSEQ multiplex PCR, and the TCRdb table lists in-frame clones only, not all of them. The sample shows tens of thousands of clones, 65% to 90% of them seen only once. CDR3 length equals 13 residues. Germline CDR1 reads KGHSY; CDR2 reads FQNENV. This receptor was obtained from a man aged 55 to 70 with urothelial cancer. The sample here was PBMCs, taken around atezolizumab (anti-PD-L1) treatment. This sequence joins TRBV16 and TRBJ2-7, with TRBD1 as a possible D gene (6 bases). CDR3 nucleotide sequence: TGTGCCAGCAGCCAATCAGAGACCCAGGGGTTGAACTTC. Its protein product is CASSQSETQGLNF. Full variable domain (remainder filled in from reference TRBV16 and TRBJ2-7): GEEVAQTPKHLVRGEGQKAKLYCAPIKGHSYVFWYQQVLKNEFKFLISFQNENVFDETGMPKERFSAKCLPNSPCSLEIQATKLEDSAVYFCASSQSETQGLNFGPGTRLTVT.